The T cell receptor beta chain under discussion was sequenced for a study of regulatory T cells in long-lasting Graves disease. Sample time point: newly diagnosed GD, antithyroid drugs for less than 3 months. PBMC RNA was the source of the TCR library. Combining iRepertoire HTBI primers with Arm-PCR of CDR3 regions, the authors built TCR beta libraries. Methods used by the authors: From all samples, identification returned 11 to 15 TRBJ and under 75 TRBV segments. TCRdb called the multiplex PCR reads again in MiXCR, with one record for every CDR3 protein. The V and J calls reflect TCRdb's pipeline rather than the authors' work. This sample yields roughly 420,000 distinct CDR3 sequences, of which 16% are seen a single time; roughly 23% belongs to the top ten. This clonotype was recorded many times. This CDR3 is built from 16 residues. Per germline, CDR1 SGHAT and CDR2 FQNNGV. The trim removed 4 bases at V and 5 bases at J, leaving 9 bases unmatched.

The data also belong to a second study, concerning T cells in Graves' hyperthyroidism and ophthalmopathy. Per that study: Over 18 months, lack of ophthalmopathy progression marked Graves' hyperthyroidism as stable.

This clonotype was obtained from a woman between 18 and 30 years old with Graves disease. The chain uses TRBV11-2 and TRBJ2-5, with 11 bases identical to TRBD2. This sample comprised peripheral blood mononuclear cells (PBMCs), obtained at new diagnosis, from a patient treated with antithyroid drugs. In DNA form, the CDR3 reads TGTGCCAGCAGCTCCTCTTTAGCGGGAGGGGTGGAGACCCAGTACTTC. This encodes CASSSSLAGGVETQYF.